This T cell receptor beta chain originates from a study of identical twins. This clonotype was counted between two and nine times. Its specificity is not known. TCRdb re-called the 5' RACE reads with MiXCR, one entry per CDR3 protein. The sample carries 450,000 to 500,000 distinct CDR3 sequences, roughly an eighth recorded once. V lost 5 bases and J 7 bases, leaving 15 bases between the germline ends. Germline-derived CDR1 and CDR2 are GTSNPN and SVGIG (reference sequence). The CDR3 is made up of 13 amino acids. Broader study findings: Surplus twin overlap in beta out-of-frame sequences was less pronounced. Out-of-frame alpha sequences common to twins exhibited a surplus of low generation probability. Abundant cord blood beta clonotypes carried fewer insertions; memory repertoires showed none. Modelling approaches yielded underestimates of out-of-frame TCR alpha sharing between monozygotic twins.

Another study also made use of these data, one on yellow fever vaccine responses in identical twins.

Sequenced material: CD4+ T cells sorted from blood. The sequence came from a woman between 18 and 29 years old in good health. The rearrangement joins TRBV30 to TRBJ1-5, with a possible D match to TRBD1 (5 bases). The CDR3 is CAWGYGASQPQHF. The CDR3 nucleotides read TGTGCCTGGGGATACGGGGCCAGCCAGCCCCAGCATTTT.